What follows are 5 T cell receptor beta chains derived from one specimen sequenced in a study of control samples from healthy donors and cancer patients. Generated by immunoSEQ multiplex PCR, the TCRdb table keeps only in-frame clones and is missing some. The sample lists 140,000 to 150,000 clones, 80% to 95% occurring once. What was sequenced was blood. The source is a man aged 18-30 years in good health.

CDR3: CASSVPAGGYGPSHQETQYF. The CDR3, as DNA: TGTGCCAGCAGCGTCCCGGCCGGGGGTTACGGACCTAGCCACCAAGAGACCCAGTACTTC. The chain recombines TRBV9 with TRBJ2-5; perhaps TRBD2 as D (6 bases). This CDR3 comprises 20 residues. Trimming shortened V by 2 bases and J by 0 bases, and 26 bases separated the two germline ends. CDR1 SGDLS and CDR2 YYNGEE come from the germline V gene. Together with reference TRBV9 and TRBJ2-5, the CDR3 gives the full variable domain: DSGVTQTPKHLITATGQRVTLRCSPRSGDLSVYWYQQSLDQGLQFLIQYYNGEERAKGNILERFSAQQFPDLHSELNLSSLELGDSALYFCASSVPAGGYGPSHQETQYFGPGTRLLVL.

The CDR3 reads CASSQEGLAGGRTDTQYF. As DNA, the CDR3 is TGCGCCAGCAGCCAAGAAGGACTAGCGGGAGGGCGGACAGATACGCAGTATTTT. The chain carries TRBV4-1 and TRBJ2-3; 15 positions agree with TRBD2. Trimming cost V 0 bases and J 3 bases; bases outside gene matches: 4. This CDR3 spans 18 amino acids. CDR1 and CDR2 (germline): MGHRA, YSYEKL.

The chain uses TRBV7-9 and TRBJ1-1; D possibly corresponds to TRBD1 (6 bases). The V end was cut by 2 bases, the J end by 4 bases, with 23 bases between. This CDR3 has 18 amino acids. Germline CDR1 reads SEHNR; CDR2 reads FQNEAQ (reference sequence). The CDR3 region has the DNA TGTGCCAGCAGCTTATCGGGCATCGGGGGGGCTTACCTCACTGAAGCTTTCTTT. Translated, it gives CASSLSGIGGAYLTEAFF.

The sample holds one count of this clone. The gene calls are TRBV28 and TRBJ1-3, with D unclear. V was pared by 4 bases and J by 4 bases, with 11 bases between. CDR1 and CDR2 from the germline V gene are MDHEN and SYDVKM. The CDR3 has 14 residues. The DNA for the CDR3 is TGTGCCAGCAGTTCCCGCCGGGCCGGAAACACCATATATTTT. Protein: CASSSRRAGNTIYF.

In this sample, this clone turned up once. The gene calls are TRBV7-9 and TRBJ2-1; no firm D call. CDR1 is SEHNR and CDR2 is FQNEAQ in the germline V gene (reference sequence). CDR3 length: 13 residues. V dropped 1 base and J dropped 9 bases, with 10 bases sitting between them. The CDR3, as DNA: TGTGCCAGCAGCTTAGGTGTGATGACTGAGCAGTTCTTC. Encoded protein: CASSLGVMTEQFF.